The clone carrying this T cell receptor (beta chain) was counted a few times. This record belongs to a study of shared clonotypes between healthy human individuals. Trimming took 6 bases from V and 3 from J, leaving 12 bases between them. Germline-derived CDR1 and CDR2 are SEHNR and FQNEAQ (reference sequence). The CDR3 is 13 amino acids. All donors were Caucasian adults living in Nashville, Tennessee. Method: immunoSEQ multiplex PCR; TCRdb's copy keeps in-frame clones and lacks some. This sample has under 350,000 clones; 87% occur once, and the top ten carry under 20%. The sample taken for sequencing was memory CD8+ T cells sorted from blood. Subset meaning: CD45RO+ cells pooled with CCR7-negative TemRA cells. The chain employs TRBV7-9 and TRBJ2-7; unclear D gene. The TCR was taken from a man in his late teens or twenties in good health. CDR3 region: CASSNTQDYEQYF. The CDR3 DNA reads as TGTGCCAGCAGTAATACGCAGGACTACGAGCAGTACTTC.